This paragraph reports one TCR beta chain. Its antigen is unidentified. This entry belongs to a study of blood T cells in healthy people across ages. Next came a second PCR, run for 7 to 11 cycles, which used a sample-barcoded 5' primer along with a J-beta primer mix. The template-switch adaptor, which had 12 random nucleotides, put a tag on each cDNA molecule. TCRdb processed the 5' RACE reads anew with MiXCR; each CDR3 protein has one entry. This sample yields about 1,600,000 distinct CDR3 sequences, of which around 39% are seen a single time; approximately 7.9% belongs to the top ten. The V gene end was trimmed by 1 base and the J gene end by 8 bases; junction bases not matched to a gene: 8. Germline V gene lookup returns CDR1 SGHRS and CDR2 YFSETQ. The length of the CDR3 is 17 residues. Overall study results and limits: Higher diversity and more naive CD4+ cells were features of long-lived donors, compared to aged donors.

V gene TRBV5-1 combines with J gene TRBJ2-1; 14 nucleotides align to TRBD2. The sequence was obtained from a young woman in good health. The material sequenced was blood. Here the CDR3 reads CASSLWGTSGGVYEQFF. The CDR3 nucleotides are TGCGCCAGCAGCTTGTGGGGGACTAGCGGGGGTGTCTATGAGCAGTTCTTC.